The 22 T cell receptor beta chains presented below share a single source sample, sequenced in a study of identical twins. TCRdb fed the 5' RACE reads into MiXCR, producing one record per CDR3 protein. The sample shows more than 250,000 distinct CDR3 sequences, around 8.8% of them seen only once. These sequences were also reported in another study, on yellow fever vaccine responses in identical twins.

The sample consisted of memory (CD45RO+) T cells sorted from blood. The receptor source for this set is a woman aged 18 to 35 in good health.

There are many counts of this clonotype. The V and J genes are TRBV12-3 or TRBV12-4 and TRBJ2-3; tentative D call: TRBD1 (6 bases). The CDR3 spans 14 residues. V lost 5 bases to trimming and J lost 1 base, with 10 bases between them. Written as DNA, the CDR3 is TGTGCCAGCAGTCTGGACAGAGGCACAGATACGCAGTATTTT. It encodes CASSLDRGTDTQYF.

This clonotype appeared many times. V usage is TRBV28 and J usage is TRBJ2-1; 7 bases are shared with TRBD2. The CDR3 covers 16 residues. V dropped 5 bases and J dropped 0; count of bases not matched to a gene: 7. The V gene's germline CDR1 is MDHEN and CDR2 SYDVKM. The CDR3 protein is CASSTRGRVSYNEQFF. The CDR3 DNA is TGTGCCAGCAGTACACGCGGGAGAGTCTCCTACAATGAGCAGTTCTTC.

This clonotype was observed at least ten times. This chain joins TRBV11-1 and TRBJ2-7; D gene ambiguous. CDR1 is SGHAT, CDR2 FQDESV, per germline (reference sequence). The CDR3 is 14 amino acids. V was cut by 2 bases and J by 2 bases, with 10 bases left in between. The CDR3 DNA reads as TGTGCCAGCAGCTTAAACAGCCAAACCTACGAGCAGTACTTC. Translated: CASSLNSQTYEQYF.

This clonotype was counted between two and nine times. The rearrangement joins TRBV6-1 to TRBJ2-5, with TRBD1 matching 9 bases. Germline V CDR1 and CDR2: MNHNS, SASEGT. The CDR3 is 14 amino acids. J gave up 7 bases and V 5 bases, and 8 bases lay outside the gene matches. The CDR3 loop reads CASSPQGAKGTQYF. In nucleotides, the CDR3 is TGTGCCAGCAGTCCACAGGGGGCGAAGGGGACCCAGTACTTC.

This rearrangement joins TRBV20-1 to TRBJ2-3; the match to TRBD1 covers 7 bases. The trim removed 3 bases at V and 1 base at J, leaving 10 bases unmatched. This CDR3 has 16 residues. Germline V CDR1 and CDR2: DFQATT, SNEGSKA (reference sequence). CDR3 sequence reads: CSASGQTGMGTDTQYF. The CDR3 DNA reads TGCAGTGCTAGTGGTCAGACAGGGATGGGCACAGATACGCAGTATTTT.

CDR3 nucleotides: TGTGCCAGCAGTGGAGGGGGATTACGTGAAAAACTGTTTTTT. Residues: CASSGGGLREKLFF. The J gene is TRBJ1-4, the V gene TRBV2; tentative D call: TRBD1 (6 bases). V lost 4 bases and J lost 7, with 13 bases in between. The germline gives CDR1 SNHLY, CDR2 FYNNEI. The CDR3 is 14 amino acids.

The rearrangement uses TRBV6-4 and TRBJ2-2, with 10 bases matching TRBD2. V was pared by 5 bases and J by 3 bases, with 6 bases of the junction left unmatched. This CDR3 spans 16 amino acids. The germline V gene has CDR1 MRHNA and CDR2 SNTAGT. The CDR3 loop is CASSTSSGGDTGELFF. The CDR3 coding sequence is TGTGCCAGCAGTACCTCTAGCGGGGGAGACACCGGGGAGCTGTTTTTT.

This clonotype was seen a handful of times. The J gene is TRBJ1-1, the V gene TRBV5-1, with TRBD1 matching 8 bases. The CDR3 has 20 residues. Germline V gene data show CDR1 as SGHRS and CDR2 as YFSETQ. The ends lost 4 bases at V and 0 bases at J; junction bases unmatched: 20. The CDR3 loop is CASSPGGQVFQRRMNTEAFF. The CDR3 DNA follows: TGCGCCAGCAGCCCCGGGGGACAGGTGTTCCAAAGAAGGATGAACACTGAAGCTTTCTTT.

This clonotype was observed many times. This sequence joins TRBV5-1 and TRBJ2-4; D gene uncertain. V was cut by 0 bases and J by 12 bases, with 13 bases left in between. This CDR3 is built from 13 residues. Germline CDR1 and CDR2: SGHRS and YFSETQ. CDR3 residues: CASSLGASGSQYF. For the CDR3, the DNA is TGCGCCAGCAGCTTGGGGGCGAGTGGCTCTCAGTACTTC.

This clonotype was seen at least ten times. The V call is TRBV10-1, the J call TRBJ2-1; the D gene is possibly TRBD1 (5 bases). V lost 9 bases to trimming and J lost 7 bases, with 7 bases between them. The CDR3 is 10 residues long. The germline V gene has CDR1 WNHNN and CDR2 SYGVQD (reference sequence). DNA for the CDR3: TGCGCCAGAGGGGATAATGAGCAGTTCTTC. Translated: CARGDNEQFF.

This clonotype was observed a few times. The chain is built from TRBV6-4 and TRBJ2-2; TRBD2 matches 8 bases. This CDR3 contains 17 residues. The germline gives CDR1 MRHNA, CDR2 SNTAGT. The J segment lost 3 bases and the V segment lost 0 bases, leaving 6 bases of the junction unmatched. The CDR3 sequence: CASSDSRRGGDTGELFF. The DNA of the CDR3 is TGTGCCAGCAGTGACTCGAGACGGGGGGGCGACACCGGGGAGCTGTTTTTT.

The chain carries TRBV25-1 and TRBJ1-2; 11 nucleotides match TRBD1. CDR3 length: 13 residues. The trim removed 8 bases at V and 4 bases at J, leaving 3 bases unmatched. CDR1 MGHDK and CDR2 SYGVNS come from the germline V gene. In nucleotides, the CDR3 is TGTGCCAGCTGGACAGGGGGCCTCTATGGCTACACCTTC. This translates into CASWTGGLYGYTF.

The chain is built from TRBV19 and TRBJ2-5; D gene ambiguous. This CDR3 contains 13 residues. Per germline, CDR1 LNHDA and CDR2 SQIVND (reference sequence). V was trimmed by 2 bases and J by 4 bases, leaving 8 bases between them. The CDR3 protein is CASSIMIGETQYF. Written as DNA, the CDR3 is TGTGCCAGTAGTATAATGATAGGAGAGACCCAGTACTTC.

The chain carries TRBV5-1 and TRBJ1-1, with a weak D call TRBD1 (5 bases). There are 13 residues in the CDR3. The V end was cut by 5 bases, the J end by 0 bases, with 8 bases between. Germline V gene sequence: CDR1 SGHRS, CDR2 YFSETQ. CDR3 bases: TGCGCCAGCAGGCCGACAGTGAACACTGAAGCTTTCTTT. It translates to CASRPTVNTEAFF.

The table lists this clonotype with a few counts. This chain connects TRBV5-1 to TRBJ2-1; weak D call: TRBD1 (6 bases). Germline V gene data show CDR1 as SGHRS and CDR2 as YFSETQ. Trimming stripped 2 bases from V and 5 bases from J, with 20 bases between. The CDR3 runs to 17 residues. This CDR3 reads CASSFRQVPMIDNEQFF. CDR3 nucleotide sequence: TGCGCCAGCAGCTTCCGACAGGTTCCAATGATAGACAATGAGCAGTTCTTC.

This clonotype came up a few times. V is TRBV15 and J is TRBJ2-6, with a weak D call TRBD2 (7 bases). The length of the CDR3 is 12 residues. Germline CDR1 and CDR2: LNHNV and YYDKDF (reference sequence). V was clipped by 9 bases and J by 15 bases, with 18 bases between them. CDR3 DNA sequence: TGTGCCACTCATAAGGGGGGGTTAGGCCTGACTTTC. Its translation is CATHKGGLGLTF.

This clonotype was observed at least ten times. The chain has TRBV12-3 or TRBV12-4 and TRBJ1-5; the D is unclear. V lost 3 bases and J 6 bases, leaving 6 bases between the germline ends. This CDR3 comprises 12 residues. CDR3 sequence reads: CASSFNTQPQHF. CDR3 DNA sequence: TGTGCCAGCAGTTTCAATACTCAGCCCCAGCATTTT.

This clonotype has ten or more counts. The CDR3 spells CASSLRVQGDEQFF. The CDR3 DNA is TGTGCCAGCAGCTTAAGGGTCCAGGGCGATGAGCAGTTCTTC. V usage is TRBV7-9 and J usage is TRBJ2-1; perhaps TRBD1 as D (5 bases). Germline V gene lookup returns CDR1 SEHNR and CDR2 FQNEAQ (reference sequence). This CDR3 spans 14 amino acids. Trimming took 2 bases from V and 8 from J, leaving 13 bases between them.

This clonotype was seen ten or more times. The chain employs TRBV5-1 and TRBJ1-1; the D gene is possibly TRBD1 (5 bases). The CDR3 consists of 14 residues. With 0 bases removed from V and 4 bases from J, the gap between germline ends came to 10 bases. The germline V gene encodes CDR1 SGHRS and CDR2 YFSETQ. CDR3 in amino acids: CASSLAGAVTEAFF. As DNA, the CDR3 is TGCGCCAGCAGCTTGGCCGGGGCAGTCACTGAAGCTTTCTTT.

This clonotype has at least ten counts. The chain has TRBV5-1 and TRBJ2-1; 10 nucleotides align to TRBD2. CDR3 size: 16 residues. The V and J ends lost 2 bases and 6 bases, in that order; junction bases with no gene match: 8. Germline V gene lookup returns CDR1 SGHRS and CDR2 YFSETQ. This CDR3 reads CASSFSPGLASNEQFF. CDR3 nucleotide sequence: TGCGCCAGCAGCTTTTCCCCGGGACTAGCGAGCAATGAGCAGTTCTTC.

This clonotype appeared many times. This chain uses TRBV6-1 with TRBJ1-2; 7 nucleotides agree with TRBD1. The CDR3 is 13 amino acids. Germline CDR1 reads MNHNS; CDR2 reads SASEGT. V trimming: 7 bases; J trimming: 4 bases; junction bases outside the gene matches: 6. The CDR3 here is CASTAGTVYGYTF. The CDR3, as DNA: TGTGCCAGCACCGCCGGGACAGTCTATGGCTACACCTTC.

The CDR3 is CASSLGAGPNTGELFF. The CDR3 nucleotides are TGTGCCAGCAGCTTGGGGGCAGGGCCGAACACCGGGGAGCTGTTTTTT. The rearrangement uses TRBV5-5 and TRBJ2-2, with a possible D match to TRBD1 (5 bases). CDR3 length equals 16 residues. V lost 0 bases, J lost 0 bases, and 9 bases lay in between. Germline lookup yields CDR1 SGHKS and CDR2 YYEKEE (reference sequence).